Below are 17 T cell receptor beta chains sequenced from a single sample in a study of blood T cell repertoires in COVID-19. Generated by immunoSEQ multiplex PCR, the TCRdb table keeps only in-frame clones and is missing some. The sample lists about 70,000 clones, 65% to 90% occurring once. Material: peripheral blood. These receptors were obtained from a woman aged 55-70 years with acute or convalescent COVID-19.

The chain couples TRBV7-2 to TRBJ1-1, with D possibly being TRBD1 (6 bases). Trimming shortened V by 8 bases and J by 4 bases, and 14 bases separated the two germline ends. The CDR3 runs to 13 residues. CDR1 SGHTA and CDR2 FQGNSA come from the germline V gene. This chain's CDR3 is CASRADRTTEAFF. CDR3 DNA: TGTGCCAGCCGCGCCGACAGGACCACTGAAGCTTTCTTT. Filled out from reference TRBV7-2 and TRBJ1-1, the complete variable domain reads GAGVSQSPSNKVTEKGKDVELRCDPISGHTALYWYRQSLGQGLEFLIYFQGNSAPDKSGLPSDRFSAERTGGSVSTLTIQRTQQEDSAVYLCASRADRTTEAFFGQGTRLTVV.

The J gene is TRBJ1-2, the V gene TRBV5-6, with 7 bases that match TRBD1. Germline V gene sequence: CDR1 SGHDT, CDR2 YYEEEE. V was pared by 4 bases and J by 4 bases, with 10 bases of the junction left unmatched. The CDR3 has 15 residues. In DNA form, the CDR3 reads TGTGCCAGCAGCGCCTTGACAGGGTCGAGCTATGGCTACACCTTC. It yields the protein CASSALTGSSYGYTF.

The chain has TRBV19 and TRBJ2-7; D not resolved. V dropped 1 base and J dropped 3 bases, with 7 bases sitting between them. Germline lookup yields CDR1 LNHDA and CDR2 SQIVND (reference sequence). The CDR3 is made up of 13 amino acids. The CDR3 DNA is TGTGCCAGTAGTATAGGGAGAAACTACGAGCAGTACTTC. Translation: CASSIGRNYEQYF.

The chain carries TRBV6-5 and TRBJ2-5; D is perhaps TRBD2 (5 bases). Germline assignment: CDR1 MNHEY and CDR2 SVGAGI. V was clipped by 0 bases and J by 5 bases, with 10 bases between them. The CDR3 is made up of 14 amino acids. For the CDR3, the DNA is TGTGCCAGCAGTTACTCGGGCGGGCGGGAGACCCAGTACTTC. Protein: CASSYSGGRETQYF.

The J gene is TRBJ1-2, the V gene TRBV5-1; tentative D call: TRBD1 (5 bases). The germline V and J ends were trimmed by 0 bases and 2 bases, with 8 bases remaining between them. There are 14 residues in the CDR3. CDR1 SGHRS and CDR2 YFSETQ come from the germline V gene. The CDR3 DNA reads TGCGCCAGCAGCTTGGGACAGCAGAACTATGGCTACACCTTC. It codes for CASSLGQQNYGYTF.

This chain uses TRBV4-2 with TRBJ2-1; 8 nucleotides line up with TRBD1. Looked up from germline, CDR1 is LGHNA and CDR2 is YNFKEQ. The CDR3 extends over 16 amino acids. Unmatched junction bases numbered 8, after V lost 0 bases and J lost 7 bases. CDR3 sequence: CASSQDIGQGFNEQFF. Here the CDR3 DNA reads TGTGCCAGCAGCCAAGACATTGGACAGGGTTTTAATGAGCAGTTCTTC.

The rearrangement links TRBV30 to TRBJ1-2; D might be TRBD1 (6 bases). V shed 8 bases and J shed 2 bases, with 9 bases lying between them. The germline V gene encodes CDR1 GTSNPN and CDR2 SVGIG (reference sequence). This CDR3 region has 11 residues. CDR3: CAGGRNYGYTF. The CDR3 region has the DNA TGTGCCGGGGGCAGGAACTATGGCTACACCTTC.

The chain joins TRBV4-1 to TRBJ2-5; TRBD2 aligns across 9 bases. The V and J ends lost 1 base and 7 bases, in that order; junction bases with no gene match: 13. The germline CDR1 and CDR2 sequences are MGHRA and YSYEKL. The CDR3 is made up of 17 amino acids. The CDR3 bases are TGCGCCAGCAGCCAAGGTACTAGCGGGTCCGGGCTGGGGACCCAGTACTTC. Encoded protein: CASSQGTSGSGLGTQYF.

The sample holds one count of this clone. V usage is TRBV6-6 and J usage is TRBJ1-2, with TRBD1 identical over 12 bases. Trimming removed 6 bases from V and 7 bases from J; junction bases left unmatched: 6. Germline V gives CDR1 MNHNY, CDR2 SVGAGI (reference sequence). This CDR3 has 14 residues. The CDR3 reads CASSLGQGAFGYTF. Written as DNA, the CDR3 is TGTGCCAGCAGCCTGGGACAGGGGGCTTTTGGCTACACCTTC.

This chain connects TRBV6-5 to TRBJ1-2; tentatively, D is TRBD1 (6 bases). Trimming removed 6 bases at V and 10 bases at J, with 18 bases between. CDR1 is MNHEY, CDR2 SVGAGI, per germline. This CDR3 is 13 amino acids long. The DNA for the CDR3 is TGTGCCAGCAGAAACAGGGCAGGCGTTGTCTACACCTTC. As protein: CASRNRAGVVYTF.

V usage is TRBV4-2 and J usage is TRBJ2-2, with 13 bases fitting TRBD2. Germline CDR1 and CDR2: LGHNA and YNFKEQ. V dropped 5 bases and J dropped 4; count of bases not matched to a gene: 1. This CDR3 region has 15 residues. Written as DNA, the CDR3 is TGTGCCAGCAGCACTAGCGGGAGGGCCACCGGGGAGCTGTTTTTT. It is translated as CASSTSGRATGELFF.

This sequence joins TRBV7-9 and TRBJ1-3, with D uncertain. With 1 base removed from V and 6 bases from J, the gap between germline ends came to 4 bases. The CDR3 has 12 residues. Germline V gene data show CDR1 as SEHNR and CDR2 as FQNEAQ (reference sequence). CDR3 amino acids: CASSLGANTIYF. Here the CDR3 DNA reads TGTGCCAGCAGCTTAGGAGCAAACACCATATATTTT.

The chain joins TRBV7-3 to TRBJ2-1; 10 nucleotides match TRBD2. Trimming cost V 7 bases and J 4 bases; bases outside gene matches: 7. There are 15 residues in the CDR3. CDR1 is SGHTA and CDR2 is FQGTGA in the germline V gene. The CDR3 coding sequence is TGTGCCAGCACCACCGGGACTAGCGCATACAATGAGCAGTTCTTC. It encodes CASTTGTSAYNEQFF.

Only a few counts were recorded for this clone. The chain carries TRBV7-2 and TRBJ1-4; D may be TRBD1 (6 bases). The CDR3 is made up of 15 amino acids. The germline V and J ends were trimmed by 5 bases and 3 bases, with 13 bases remaining between them. Per the germline V gene, CDR1 is SGHTA and CDR2 is FQGNSA. DNA of the CDR3: TGTGCCAGCAGCCCCCAGGGGAAGGCTAATGAAAAACTGTTTTTT. Translating it yields CASSPQGKANEKLFF.

This clone was seen once. This rearrangement joins TRBV30 to TRBJ1-6; 9 bases are shared with TRBD1. CDR3 length equals 17 residues. V dropped 1 base and J dropped 2; count of bases not matched to a gene: 6. Germline CDR1 reads GTSNPN; CDR2 reads SVGIG (reference sequence). CDR3 sequence reads: CAWSAGQGRTYNSPLHF. CDR3 in DNA: TGTGCCTGGAGTGCAGGACAGGGGCGAACCTATAATTCACCCCTCCACTTT.

This clone was seen only once. The chain has TRBV28 and TRBJ1-5; D gene uncertain. The length of the CDR3 is 17 residues. Trimming removed 6 bases at V and 3 bases at J, with 21 bases between. Per the germline V gene, CDR1 is MDHEN and CDR2 is SYDVKM. The CDR3 loop reads CASRVGGADPLNQPQHF. CDR3 nucleotides: TGTGCCAGCAGGGTTGGCGGAGCGGACCCTCTCAATCAGCCCCAGCATTTT.

The rearrangement links TRBV3-1 (or the pseudogene TRBV3-2) to TRBJ1-6; maybe TRBD1 (6 bases). CDR1 and CDR2 from the germline V gene are LGHDT and YNNKEL (reference sequence). This CDR3 is built from 15 residues. The V end was cut by 4 bases, the J end by 7 bases, with 14 bases between. The CDR3 region is CASSLRTDINSPLHF. The CDR3 coding sequence is TGTGCCAGCAGCCTTAGGACAGATATAAATTCACCCCTCCACTTT.